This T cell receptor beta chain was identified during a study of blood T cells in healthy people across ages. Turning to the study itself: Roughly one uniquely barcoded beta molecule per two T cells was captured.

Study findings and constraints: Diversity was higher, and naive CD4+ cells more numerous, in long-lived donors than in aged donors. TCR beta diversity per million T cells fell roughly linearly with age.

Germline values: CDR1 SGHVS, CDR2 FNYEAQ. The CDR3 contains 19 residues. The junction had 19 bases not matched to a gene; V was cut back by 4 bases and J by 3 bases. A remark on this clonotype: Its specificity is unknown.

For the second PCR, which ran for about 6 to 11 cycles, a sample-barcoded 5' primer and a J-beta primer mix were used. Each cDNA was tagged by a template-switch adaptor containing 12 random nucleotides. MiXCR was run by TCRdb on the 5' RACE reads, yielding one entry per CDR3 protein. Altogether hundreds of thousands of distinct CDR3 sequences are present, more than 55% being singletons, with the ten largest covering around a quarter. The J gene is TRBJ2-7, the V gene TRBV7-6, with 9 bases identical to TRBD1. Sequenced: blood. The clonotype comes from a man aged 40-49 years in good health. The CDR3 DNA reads TGTGCCAGCAGCTCCACCGTCGGACAGGGGATAAAAATTTGCTACGAGCAGTACTTC. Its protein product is CASSSTVGQGIKICYEQYF.